This T cell receptor beta chain appears in the sequencing data of a study of T cell responses to AZD1222 COVID-19 vaccine. The CDR3 contains 12 residues. Per the germline V gene, CDR1 is SEHNR and CDR2 is FQNEAQ (reference sequence). V lost 5 bases and J 2 bases, leaving 6 bases between the germline ends. The protocol was immunoSEQ multiplex PCR, while the TCRdb copy is restricted to in-frame clones and leaves out a portion. The sample holds about 140,000 clones, roughly 92% seen once. This TCR was sampled from an adult in good health. This specimen consisted of peripheral blood, obtained on day 0 of AZD1222 vaccination. The chain carries TRBV7-9 and TRBJ2-5; D uncertain. The CDR3 sequence is CASSLVQETQYF. In DNA form, the CDR3 reads TGTGCCAGCAGCCTTGTGCAAGAGACCCAGTACTTC.